This TCR beta chain was sequenced for a study of T-cell memory formation after mild COVID-19. Study information: For the most part, TCR clusters were specific to one donor. Study observations and caveats: Mostly located in CM and EM were contracting CD4+ clones, with contracting CD8+ clones located in EMRA. Within pre-infection memory, some responding clones were found, suggesting cross-reactive memory joined. While clones contracting from day 15 to 85 were balanced between CD4 and CD8, later expanders leaned CD4+.

Details on this clonotype: No antigen is known for it.

TCRdb ran MiXCR on the 5' RACE reads and lists one entry per CDR3 protein. The sample holds about 450,000 distinct CDR3 sequences, about 25% seen once. The sample was PBMCs or a T cell subset sorted from them (not recorded which). The receptor's source is an adult woman who had mild COVID-19 (a few samples of this study predate the infection). Cell type and time point are not known.

The CDR3 sequence: CAWSLAGLYEQFF. CDR3 DNA: TGTGCCTGGAGCCTAGCGGGTTTATATGAGCAGTTCTTC. V gene TRBV30 combines with J gene TRBJ2-1, with TRBD2 matching over 8 bases. The CDR3 covers 13 residues. V lost 3 bases, J lost 8 bases, and 6 bases stayed unmatched. Germline loops: CDR1 GTSNPN, CDR2 SVGIG (reference sequence).